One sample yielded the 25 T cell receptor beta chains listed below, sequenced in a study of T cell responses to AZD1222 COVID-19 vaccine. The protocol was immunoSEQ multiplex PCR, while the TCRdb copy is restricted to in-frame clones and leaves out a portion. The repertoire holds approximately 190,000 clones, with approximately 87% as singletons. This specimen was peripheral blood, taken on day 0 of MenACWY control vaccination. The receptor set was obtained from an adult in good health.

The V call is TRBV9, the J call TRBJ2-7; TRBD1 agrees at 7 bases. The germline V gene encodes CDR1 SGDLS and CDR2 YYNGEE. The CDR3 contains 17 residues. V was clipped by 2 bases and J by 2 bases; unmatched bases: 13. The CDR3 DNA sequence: TGTGCCAGCAGCGTGAGGCTGGAGGACAGGAGGACCTACGAGCAGTACTTC. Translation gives CASSVRLEDRRTYEQYF.

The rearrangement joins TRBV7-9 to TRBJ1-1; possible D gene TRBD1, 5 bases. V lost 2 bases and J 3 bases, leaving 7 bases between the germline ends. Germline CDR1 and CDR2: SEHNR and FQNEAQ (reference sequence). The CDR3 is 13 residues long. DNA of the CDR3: TGTGCCAGCAGCTTATCCAGGGACACTGAAGCTTTCTTT. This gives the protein CASSLSRDTEAFF.

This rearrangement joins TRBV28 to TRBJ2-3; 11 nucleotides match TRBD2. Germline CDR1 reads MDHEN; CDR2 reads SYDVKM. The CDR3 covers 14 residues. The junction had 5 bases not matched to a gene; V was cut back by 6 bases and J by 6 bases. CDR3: CASSLAGGGDTQYF. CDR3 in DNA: TGTGCCAGCAGCCTAGCGGGAGGCGGGGATACGCAGTATTTT.

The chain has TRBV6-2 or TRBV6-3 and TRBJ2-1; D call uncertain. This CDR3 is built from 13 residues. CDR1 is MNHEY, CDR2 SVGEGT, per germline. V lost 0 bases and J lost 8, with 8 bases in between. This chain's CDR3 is CASSYSRGHEQFF. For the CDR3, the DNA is TGTGCCAGCAGTTACTCTCGAGGACATGAGCAGTTCTTC.

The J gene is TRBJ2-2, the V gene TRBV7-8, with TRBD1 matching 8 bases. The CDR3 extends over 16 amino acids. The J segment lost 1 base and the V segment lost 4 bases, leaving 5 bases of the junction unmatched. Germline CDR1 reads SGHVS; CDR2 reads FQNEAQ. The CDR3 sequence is CASSSRTGKNTGELFF. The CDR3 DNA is TGTGCCAGCAGCTCAAGGACAGGGAAGAACACCGGGGAGCTGTTTTTT. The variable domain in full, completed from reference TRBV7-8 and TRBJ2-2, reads GAGVSQSPRYKVAKRGQDVALRCDPISGHVSLFWYQQALGQGPEFLTYFQNEAQLDKSGLPSDRFFAERPEGSVSTLKIQRTQQEDSAVYLCASSSRTGKNTGELFFGEGSRLTVL.

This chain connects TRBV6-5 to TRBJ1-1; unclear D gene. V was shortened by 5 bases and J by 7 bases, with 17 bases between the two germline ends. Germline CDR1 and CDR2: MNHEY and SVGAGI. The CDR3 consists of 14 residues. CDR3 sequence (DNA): TGTGCCAGCAGTATAGAACAGCTTGTGGGTGAAGCTTTCTTT. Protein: CASSIEQLVGEAFF.

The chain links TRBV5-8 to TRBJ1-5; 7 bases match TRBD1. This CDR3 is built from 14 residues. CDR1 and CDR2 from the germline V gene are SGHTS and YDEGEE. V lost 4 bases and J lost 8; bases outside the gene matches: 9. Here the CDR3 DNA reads TGTGCCAGCAGCCTGCGACAGGGATTGAAGCCCCAGCATTTT. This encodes CASSLRQGLKPQHF.

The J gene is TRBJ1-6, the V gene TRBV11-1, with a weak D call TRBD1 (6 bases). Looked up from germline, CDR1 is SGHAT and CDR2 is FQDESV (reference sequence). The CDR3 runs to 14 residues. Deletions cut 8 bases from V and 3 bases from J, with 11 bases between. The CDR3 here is CASGLDSYNSPLHF. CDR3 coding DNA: TGTGCCAGCGGACTGGACAGCTATAATTCACCCCTCCACTTT.

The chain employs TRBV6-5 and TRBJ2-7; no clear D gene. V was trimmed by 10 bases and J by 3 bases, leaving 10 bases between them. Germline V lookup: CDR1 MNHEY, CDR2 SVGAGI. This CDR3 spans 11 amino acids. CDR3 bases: TGTGCCATCCATTTGGGCTACGAGCAGTACTTC. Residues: CAIHLGYEQYF.

The CDR3 sequence: CASSHSLTSGGSYEQYF. In DNA form, the CDR3 reads TGCGCCAGCAGCCACTCCCTGACTAGCGGGGGCTCCTACGAGCAGTACTTC. The rearrangement uses TRBV4-3 and TRBJ2-7; 12 nucleotides align to TRBD2. The length of the CDR3 is 17 residues. The junction had 6 bases not matched to a gene; V was cut back by 3 bases and J by 0 bases. CDR1 and CDR2 (germline): LGHNA, YSLEER.

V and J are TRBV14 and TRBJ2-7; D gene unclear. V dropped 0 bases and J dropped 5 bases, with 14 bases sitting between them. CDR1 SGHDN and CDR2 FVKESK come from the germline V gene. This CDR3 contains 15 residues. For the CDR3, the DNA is TGTGCCAGCAGCCAAGATCTTGGCCAAATCCACGAGCAGTACTTC. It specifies CASSQDLGQIHEQYF.

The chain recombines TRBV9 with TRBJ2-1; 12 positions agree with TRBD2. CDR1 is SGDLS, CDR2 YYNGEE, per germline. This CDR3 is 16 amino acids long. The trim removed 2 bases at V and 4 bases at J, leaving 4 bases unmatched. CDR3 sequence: CASSVRLAGVYNEQFF. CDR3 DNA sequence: TGTGCCAGCAGCGTCAGACTAGCGGGAGTATACAATGAGCAGTTCTTC.

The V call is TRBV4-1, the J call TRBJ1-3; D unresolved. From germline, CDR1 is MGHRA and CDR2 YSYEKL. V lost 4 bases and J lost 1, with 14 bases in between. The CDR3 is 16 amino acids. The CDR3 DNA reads TGCGCCAGCAGCCCACTTTTTTTACAGTCTGGAAACACCATATATTTT. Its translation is CASSPLFLQSGNTIYF.

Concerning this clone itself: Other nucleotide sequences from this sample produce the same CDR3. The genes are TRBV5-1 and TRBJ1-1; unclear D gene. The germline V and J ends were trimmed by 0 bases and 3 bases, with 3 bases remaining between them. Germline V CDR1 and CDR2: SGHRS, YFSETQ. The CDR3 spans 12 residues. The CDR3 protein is CASSLGDTEAFF. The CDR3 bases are TGCGCCAGCAGCTTGGGAGACACTGAAGCTTTCTTT.

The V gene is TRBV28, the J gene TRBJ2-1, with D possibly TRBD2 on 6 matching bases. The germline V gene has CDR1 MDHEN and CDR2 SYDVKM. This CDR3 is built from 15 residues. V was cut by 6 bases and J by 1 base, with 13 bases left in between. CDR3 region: CASRVSGPSYNEQFF. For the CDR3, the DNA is TGTGCCAGCAGAGTTAGCGGCCCATCCTACAATGAGCAGTTCTTC.

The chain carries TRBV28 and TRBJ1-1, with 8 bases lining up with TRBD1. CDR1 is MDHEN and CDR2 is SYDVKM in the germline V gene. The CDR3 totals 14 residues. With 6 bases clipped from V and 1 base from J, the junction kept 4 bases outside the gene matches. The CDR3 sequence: CASRPGGWNTEAFF. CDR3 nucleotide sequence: TGTGCCAGCAGACCAGGGGGCTGGAACACTGAAGCTTTCTTT. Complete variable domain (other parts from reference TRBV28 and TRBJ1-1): DVKVTQSSRYLVKRTGEKVFLECVQDMDHENMFWYRQDPGLGLRLIYFSYDVKMKEKGDIPEGYSVSREKKERFSLILESASTNQTSMYLCASRPGGWNTEAFFGQGTRLTVV.

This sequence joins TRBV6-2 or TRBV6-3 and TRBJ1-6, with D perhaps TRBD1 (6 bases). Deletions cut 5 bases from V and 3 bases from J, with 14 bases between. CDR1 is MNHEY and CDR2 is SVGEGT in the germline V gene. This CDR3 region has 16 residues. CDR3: CASSPTGGRYNSPLHF. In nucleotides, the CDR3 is TGTGCCAGCAGTCCCACGGGGGGCCGCTATAATTCACCCCTCCACTTT.

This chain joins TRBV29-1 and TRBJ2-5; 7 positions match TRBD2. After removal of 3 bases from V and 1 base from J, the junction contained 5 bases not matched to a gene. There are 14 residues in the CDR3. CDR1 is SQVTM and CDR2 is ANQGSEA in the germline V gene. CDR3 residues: CSVDASGAQETQYF. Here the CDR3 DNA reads TGCAGCGTTGACGCCAGCGGGGCCCAAGAGACCCAGTACTTC.

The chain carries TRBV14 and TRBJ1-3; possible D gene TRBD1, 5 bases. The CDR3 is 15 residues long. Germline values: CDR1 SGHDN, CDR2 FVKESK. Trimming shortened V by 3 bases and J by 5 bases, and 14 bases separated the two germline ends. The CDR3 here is CASSHNGALRNTIYF. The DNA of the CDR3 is TGTGCCAGCAGCCATAACGGGGCTCTTCGAAACACCATATATTTT.

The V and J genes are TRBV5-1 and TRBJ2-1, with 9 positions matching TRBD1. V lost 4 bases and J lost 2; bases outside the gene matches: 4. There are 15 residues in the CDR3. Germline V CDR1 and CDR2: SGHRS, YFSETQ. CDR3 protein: CASSNTGGTYNEQFF. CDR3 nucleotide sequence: TGCGCCAGCAGCAATACAGGGGGCACCTACAATGAGCAGTTCTTC.

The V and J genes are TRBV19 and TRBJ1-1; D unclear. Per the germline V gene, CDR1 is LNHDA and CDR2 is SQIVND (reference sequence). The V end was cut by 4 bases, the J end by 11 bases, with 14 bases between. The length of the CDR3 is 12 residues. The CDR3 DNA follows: TGTGCCAGTAGTACTTACCCGATGGGGGCTTTCTTT. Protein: CASSTYPMGAFF.

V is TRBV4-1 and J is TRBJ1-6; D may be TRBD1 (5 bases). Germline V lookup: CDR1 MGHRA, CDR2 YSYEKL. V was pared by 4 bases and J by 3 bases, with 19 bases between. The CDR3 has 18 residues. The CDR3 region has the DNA TGCGCCAGCAGCCGCGGGGGACTGGCTAAAATCTATAATTCACCCCTCCACTTT. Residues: CASSRGGLAKIYNSPLHF.

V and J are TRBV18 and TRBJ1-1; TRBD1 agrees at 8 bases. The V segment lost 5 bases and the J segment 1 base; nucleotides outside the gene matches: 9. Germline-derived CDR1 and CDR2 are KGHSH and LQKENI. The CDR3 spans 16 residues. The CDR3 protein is CASSGTGSLTNTEAFF. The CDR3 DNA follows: TGTGCCAGCTCAGGGACAGGATCGCTAACGAACACTGAAGCTTTCTTT.

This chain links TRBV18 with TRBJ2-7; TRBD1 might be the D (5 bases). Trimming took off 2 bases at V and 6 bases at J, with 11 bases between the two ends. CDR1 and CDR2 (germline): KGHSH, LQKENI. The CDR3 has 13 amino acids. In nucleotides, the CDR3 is TGTGCCAGCTCACCAGACCGACAGAGCGAGCAGTACTTC. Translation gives CASSPDRQSEQYF.

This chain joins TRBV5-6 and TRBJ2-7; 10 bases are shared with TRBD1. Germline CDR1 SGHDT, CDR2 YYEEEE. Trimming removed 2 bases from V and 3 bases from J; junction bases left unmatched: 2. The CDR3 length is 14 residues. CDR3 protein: CASSFGTGDYEQYF. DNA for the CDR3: TGTGCCAGCAGCTTTGGGACAGGGGACTACGAGCAGTACTTC. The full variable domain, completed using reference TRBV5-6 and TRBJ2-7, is DAGVTQSPTHLIKTRGQQVTLRCSPKSGHDTVSWYQQALGQGPQFIFQYYEEEERQRGNFPDRFSGHQFPNYSSELNVNALLLGDSALYLCASSFGTGDYEQYFGPGTRLTVT.